This T cell receptor beta chain was captured by sequencing in a study of blood T cell repertoires in COVID-19. Study overall: COVID-19 samples, acute and convalescent, were from the United States, Italy and Spain. Sample material is recorded as cDNA or gDNA derived from T cells, B-cell-depleted T cells, or PBMCs.

This clone appeared a few times. Germline assignment: CDR1 SGHAT and CDR2 FQNNGV. Trimming removed 4 bases at V and 6 bases at J, with 16 bases between. The CDR3 totals 14 residues. Original processing methods: Amplifying reference gene primers gave estimates of nucleated cell counts. Repertoires were generated with immunoSEQ multiplex PCR, while TCRdb's copy carries only in-frame clones and drops some. V and J calls and clone size are copied from that table; D and trimming were computed from the DNA. The top ten clones hold around 2.8% of a sample with over 150,000 clones, around 74% of them seen once.

This TCR derives from a man in his sixties or seventies with acute or convalescent COVID-19. The sequencing sample was made of peripheral blood. The rearrangement links TRBV11-2 to TRBJ2-7, with D perhaps TRBD1 (6 bases). The CDR3 coding sequence is TGTGCCAGCAGCTCTACAGGGAATCGGCGCGAGCAGTACTTC. Translation: CASSSTGNRREQYF. The variable domain in full, with the rest retrieved from reference TRBV11-2 and TRBJ2-7, is EAGVAQSPRYKIIEKRQSVAFWCNPISGHATLYWYQQILGQGPKLLIQFQNNGVVDDSQLPKDRFSAERLKGVDSTLKIQPAKLEDSAVYLCASSSTGNRREQYFGPGTRLTVT.